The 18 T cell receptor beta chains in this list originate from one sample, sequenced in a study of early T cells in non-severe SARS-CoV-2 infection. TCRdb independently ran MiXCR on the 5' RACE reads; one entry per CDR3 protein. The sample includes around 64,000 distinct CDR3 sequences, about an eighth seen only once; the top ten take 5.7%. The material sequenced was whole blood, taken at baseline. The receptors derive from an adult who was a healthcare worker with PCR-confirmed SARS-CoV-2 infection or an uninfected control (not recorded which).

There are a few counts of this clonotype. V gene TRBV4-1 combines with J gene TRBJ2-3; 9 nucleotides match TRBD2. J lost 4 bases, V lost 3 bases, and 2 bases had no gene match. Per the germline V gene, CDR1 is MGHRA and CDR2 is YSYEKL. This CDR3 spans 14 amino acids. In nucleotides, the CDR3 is TGCGCCAGCAGCCAGCGGGAGGGCCCAGATACGCAGTATTTT. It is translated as CASSQREGPDTQYF.

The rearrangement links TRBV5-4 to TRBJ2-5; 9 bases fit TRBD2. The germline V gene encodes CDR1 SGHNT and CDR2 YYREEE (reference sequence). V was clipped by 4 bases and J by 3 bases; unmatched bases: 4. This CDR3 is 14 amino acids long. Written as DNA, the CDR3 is TGTGCCAGCAGCCATAGCGGGGGAAAAGAGACCCAGTACTTC. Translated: CASSHSGGKETQYF.

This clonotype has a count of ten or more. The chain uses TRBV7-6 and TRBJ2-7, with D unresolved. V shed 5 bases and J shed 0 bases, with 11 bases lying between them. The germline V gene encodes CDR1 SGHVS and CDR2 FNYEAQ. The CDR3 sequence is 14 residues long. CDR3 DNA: TGTGCCAGCAGCCCTCAGGCCGCCTCCTACGAGCAGTACTTC. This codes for CASSPQAASYEQYF.

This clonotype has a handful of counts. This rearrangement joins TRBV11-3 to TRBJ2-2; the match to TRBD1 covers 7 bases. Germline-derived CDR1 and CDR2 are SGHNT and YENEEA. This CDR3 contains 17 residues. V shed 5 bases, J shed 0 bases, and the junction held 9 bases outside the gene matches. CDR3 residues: CASSPLRGTANTGELFF. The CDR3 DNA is TGTGCCAGCAGCCCACTTCGTGGGACAGCGAACACCGGGGAGCTGTTTTTT.

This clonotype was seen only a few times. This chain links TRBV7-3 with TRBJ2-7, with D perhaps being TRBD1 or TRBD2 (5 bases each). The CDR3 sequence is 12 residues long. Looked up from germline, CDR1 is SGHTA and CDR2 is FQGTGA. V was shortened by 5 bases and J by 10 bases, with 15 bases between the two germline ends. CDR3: CASSPGEGRQYF. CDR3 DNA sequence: TGTGCCAGCAGCCCAGGAGAGGGACGACAGTACTTC.

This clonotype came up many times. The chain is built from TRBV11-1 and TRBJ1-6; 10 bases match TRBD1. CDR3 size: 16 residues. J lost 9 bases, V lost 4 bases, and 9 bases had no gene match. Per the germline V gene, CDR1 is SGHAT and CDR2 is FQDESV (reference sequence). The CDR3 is CASSSTTGGFSSPLHF. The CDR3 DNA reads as TGTGCCAGCAGCTCAACGACAGGGGGCTTCAGTTCACCCCTCCACTTT.

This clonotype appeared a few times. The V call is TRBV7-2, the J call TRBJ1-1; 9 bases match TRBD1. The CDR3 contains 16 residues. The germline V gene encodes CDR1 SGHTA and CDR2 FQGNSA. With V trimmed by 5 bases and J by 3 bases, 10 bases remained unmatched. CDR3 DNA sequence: TGTGCCAGCAGCGTTAGGGGACAGGGAGGTCACACTGAAGCTTTCTTT. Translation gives CASSVRGQGGHTEAFF.

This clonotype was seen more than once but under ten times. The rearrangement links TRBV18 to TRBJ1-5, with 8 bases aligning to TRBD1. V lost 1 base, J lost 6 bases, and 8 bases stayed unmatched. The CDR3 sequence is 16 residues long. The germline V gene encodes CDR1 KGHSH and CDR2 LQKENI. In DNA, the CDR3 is TGTGCCAGCTCACCACTACCGGGACAGGAGGTTCAGCCCCAGCATTTT. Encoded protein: CASSPLPGQEVQPQHF.

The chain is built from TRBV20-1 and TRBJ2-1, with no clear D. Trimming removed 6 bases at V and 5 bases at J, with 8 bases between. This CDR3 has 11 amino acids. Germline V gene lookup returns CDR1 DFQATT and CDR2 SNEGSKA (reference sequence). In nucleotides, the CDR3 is TGCAGTGCGTCTGGAGACAATGAGCAGTTCTTC. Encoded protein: CSASGDNEQFF.

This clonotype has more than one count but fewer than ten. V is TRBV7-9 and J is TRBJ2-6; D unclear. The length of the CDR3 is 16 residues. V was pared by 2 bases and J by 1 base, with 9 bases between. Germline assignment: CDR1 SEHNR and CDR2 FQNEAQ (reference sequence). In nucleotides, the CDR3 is TGTGCCAGCAGCTTATCTACACAGTCTGGGGCCAACGTCCTGACTTTC. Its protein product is CASSLSTQSGANVLTF. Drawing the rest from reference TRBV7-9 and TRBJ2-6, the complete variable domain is DTGVSQNPRHKITKRGQNVTFRCDPISEHNRLYWYRQTLGQGPEFLTYFQNEAQLEKSRLLSDRFSAERPKGSFSTLEIQRTEQGDSAMYLCASSLSTQSGANVLTFGAGSRLTVL.

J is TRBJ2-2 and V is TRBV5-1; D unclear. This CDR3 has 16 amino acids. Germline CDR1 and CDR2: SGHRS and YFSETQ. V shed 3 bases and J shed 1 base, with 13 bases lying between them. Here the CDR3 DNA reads TGCGCCAGCAGCTACCGGGCCCAATTGAACACCGGGGAGCTGTTTTTT. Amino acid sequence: CASSYRAQLNTGELFF.

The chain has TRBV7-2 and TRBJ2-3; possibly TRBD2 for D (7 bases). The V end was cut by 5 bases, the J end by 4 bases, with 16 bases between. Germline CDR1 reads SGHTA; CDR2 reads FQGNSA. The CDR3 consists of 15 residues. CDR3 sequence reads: CASSRVGGPSDTQYF. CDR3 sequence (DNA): TGTGCCAGCAGCCGCGTCGGGGGGCCGTCAGATACGCAGTATTTT.

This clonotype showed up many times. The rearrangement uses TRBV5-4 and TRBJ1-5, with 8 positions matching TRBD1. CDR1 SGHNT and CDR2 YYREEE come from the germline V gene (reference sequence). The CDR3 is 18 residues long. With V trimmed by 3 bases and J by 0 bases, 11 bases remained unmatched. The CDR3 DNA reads TGTGCCAGCAGCTCACCGACCAGTGACAGGGGTAGCAATCAGCCCCAGCATTTT. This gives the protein CASSSPTSDRGSNQPQHF.

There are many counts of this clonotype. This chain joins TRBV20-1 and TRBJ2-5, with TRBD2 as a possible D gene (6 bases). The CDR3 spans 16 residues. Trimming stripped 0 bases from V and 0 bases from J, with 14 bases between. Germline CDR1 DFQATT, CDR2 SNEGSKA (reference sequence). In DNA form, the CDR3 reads TGCAGTGCTAGAGATCTGCGGGACCCGTACCAAGAGACCCAGTACTTC. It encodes CSARDLRDPYQETQYF.

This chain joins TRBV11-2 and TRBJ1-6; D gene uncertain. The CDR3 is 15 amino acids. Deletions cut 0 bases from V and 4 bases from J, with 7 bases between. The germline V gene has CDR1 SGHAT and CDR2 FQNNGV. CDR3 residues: CASSLDWEYNSPLHF. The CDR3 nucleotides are TGTGCCAGCAGCTTAGATTGGGAGTATAATTCACCCCTCCACTTT.

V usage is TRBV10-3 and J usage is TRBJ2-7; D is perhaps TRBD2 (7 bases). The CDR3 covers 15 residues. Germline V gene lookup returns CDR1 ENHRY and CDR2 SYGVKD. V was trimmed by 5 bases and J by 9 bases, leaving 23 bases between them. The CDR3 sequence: CAISTDRGARLRQYF. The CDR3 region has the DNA TGTGCCATCAGTACAGACCGGGGGGCGCGTCTGAGGCAGTACTTC.

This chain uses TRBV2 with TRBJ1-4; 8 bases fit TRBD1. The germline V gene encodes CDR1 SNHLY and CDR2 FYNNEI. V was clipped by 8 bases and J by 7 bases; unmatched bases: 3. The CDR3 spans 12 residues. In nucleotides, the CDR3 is TGTGCCAGCCGCGACAGGGGTGAAAAACTGTTTTTT. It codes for CASRDRGEKLFF. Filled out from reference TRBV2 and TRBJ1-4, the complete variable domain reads EPEVTQTPSHQVTQMGQEVILRCVPISNHLYFYWYRQILGQKVEFLVSFYNNEISEKSEIFDDQFSVERPDGSNFTLKIRSTKLEDSAMYFCASRDRGEKLFFGSGTQLSVL.

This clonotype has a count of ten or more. CDR3: CASSSGLAGISEQYF. CDR3 DNA sequence: TGCGCCAGCAGCTCGGGACTAGCGGGAATCTCCGAGCAGTACTTC. V gene TRBV5-1 combines with J gene TRBJ2-7; 13 nucleotides align to TRBD2. The CDR3 consists of 15 residues. Trimming at V came to 3 bases and at J to 6 bases, leaving 6 bases not matched to a gene. Germline V gene sequence: CDR1 SGHRS, CDR2 YFSETQ. Combining the CDR3 with reference TRBV5-1 and TRBJ2-7 gives the whole variable domain KAGVTQTPRYLIKTRGQQVTLSCSPISGHRSVSWYQQTPGQGLQFLFEYFSETQRNKGNFPGRFSGRQFSNSRSEMNVSTLELGDSALYLCASSSGLAGISEQYFGPGTRLTVT.